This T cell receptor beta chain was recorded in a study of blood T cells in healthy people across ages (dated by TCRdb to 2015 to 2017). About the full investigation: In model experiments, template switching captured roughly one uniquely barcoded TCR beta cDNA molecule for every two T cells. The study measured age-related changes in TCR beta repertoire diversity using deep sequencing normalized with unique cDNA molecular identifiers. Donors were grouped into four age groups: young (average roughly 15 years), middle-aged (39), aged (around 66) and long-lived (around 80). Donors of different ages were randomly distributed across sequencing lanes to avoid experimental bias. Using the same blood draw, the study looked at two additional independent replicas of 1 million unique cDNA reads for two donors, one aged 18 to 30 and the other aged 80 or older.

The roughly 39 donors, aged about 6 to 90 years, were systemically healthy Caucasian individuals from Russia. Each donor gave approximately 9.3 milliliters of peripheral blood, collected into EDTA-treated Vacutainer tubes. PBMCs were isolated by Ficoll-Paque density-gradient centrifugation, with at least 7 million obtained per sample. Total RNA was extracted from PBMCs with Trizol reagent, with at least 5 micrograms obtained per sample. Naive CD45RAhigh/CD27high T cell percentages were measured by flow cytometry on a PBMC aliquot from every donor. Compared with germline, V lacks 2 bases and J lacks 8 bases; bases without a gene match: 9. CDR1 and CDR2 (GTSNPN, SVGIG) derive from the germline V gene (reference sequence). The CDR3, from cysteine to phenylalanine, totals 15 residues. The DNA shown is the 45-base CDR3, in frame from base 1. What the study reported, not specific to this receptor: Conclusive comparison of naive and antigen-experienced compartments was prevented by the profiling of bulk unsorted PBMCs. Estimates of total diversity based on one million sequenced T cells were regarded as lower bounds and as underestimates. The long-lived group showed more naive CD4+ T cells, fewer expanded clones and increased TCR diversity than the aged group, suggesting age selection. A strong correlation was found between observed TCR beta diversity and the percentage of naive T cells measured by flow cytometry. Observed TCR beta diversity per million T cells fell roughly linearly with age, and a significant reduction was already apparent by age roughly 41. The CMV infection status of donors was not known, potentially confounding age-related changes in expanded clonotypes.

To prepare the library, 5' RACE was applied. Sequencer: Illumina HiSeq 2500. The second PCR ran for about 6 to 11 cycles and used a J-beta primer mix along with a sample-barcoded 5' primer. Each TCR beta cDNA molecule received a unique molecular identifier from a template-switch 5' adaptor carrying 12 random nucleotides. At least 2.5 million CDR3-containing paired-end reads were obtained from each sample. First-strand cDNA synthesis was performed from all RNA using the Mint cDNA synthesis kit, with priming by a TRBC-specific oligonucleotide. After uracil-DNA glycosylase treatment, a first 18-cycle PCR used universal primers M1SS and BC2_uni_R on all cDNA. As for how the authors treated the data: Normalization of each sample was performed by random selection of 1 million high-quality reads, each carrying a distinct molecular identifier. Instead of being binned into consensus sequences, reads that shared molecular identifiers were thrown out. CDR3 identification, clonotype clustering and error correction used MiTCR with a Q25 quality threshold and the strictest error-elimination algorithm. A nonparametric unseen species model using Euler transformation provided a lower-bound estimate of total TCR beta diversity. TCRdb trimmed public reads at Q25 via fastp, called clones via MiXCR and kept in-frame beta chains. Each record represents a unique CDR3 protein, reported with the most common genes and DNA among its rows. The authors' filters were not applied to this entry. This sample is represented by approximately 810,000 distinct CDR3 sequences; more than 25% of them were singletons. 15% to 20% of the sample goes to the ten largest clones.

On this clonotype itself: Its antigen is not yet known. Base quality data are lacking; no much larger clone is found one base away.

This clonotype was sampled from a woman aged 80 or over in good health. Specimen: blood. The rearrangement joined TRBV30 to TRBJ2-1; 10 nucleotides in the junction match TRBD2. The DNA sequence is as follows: TGTGCCTGGAGTTGGAGCGGGGGGGCCTGCTATGAGCAGTTCTTC. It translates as CAWSWSGGACYEQFF.